Shown below are 15 T cell receptor beta chains from a single sample sequenced in a study of lymphopenia after photon versus proton radiotherapy (dated by TCRdb to between 2019 and 2020). Library prep was done by the immunoSEQ multiplex PCR assay. TCRdb obtained this table from immuneACCESS and retained in-frame rearrangements with V and J assigned. These tables miss some clones; where compared with another copy, unresolved V genes account for less than half of the shortfall, and the remainder is unexplained. This sample has 25,000 to 30,000 clones in its table, and approximately 85% of those were observed once. The top ten clones comprise over 30% of the sample. Material: peripheral blood, obtained from a patient treated with photon-based radiotherapy. The origin of the receptors is a middle-aged man with gastric cancer.

This clone has just one count. The chain links TRBV5-1 to TRBJ1-1; TRBD1 is a possible D gene (5 bases). The V gene's germline CDR1 is SGHRS and CDR2 YFSETQ. Trimming removed 4 bases from V and 2 bases from J, with 9 bases in between. The length of the CDR3 is 13 residues. Here the CDR3 reads CASSRDRNTEAFF. For the CDR3, the DNA is TGCGCCAGCAGCCGAGACAGAAACACTGAAGCTTTCTTT.

The chain has TRBV5-6 and TRBJ2-7; perhaps TRBD2 as D (5 bases). V dropped 0 bases and J dropped 4 bases, with 5 bases sitting between them. This CDR3 is built from 12 residues. Germline-derived CDR1 and CDR2 are SGHDT and YYEEEE. This CDR3 is CASSLGRYEQYF. The CDR3, as DNA: TGTGCCAGCAGCTTGGGGAGGTACGAGCAGTACTTC.

The gene calls are TRBV10-3 and TRBJ2-1; the D gene is possibly TRBD2 (5 bases). CDR3 length: 12 amino acids. Looked up from germline, CDR1 is ENHRY and CDR2 is SYGVKD. Trimming removed 4 bases from V and 9 bases from J, with 10 bases in between. CDR3: CAISVLGSEQFF. The CDR3 nucleotides are TGTGCCATCAGTGTTTTGGGGAGTGAGCAGTTCTTC.

The V call is TRBV19, the J call TRBJ1-2; D remains unclear. Trimming took off 3 bases at V and 3 bases at J, with 11 bases between the two ends. The CDR3 has 14 residues. Germline CDR1 and CDR2: LNHDA and SQIVND (reference sequence). CDR3 residues: CASSIREGDYGYTF. The CDR3, as DNA: TGTGCCAGTAGTATTCGGGAGGGCGACTATGGCTACACCTTC.

The chain links TRBV11-2 to TRBJ2-1, with 8 positions matching TRBD2. This CDR3 is built from 16 residues. Germline CDR1 and CDR2: SGHAT and FQNNGV. V was clipped by 5 bases and J by 8 bases; unmatched bases: 14. The CDR3 is CASSLGGTRFFDEQFF. The CDR3, as DNA: TGTGCCAGCAGCCTGGGGGGGACTAGATTTTTTGATGAGCAGTTCTTC.

This chain uses TRBV5-6 with TRBJ2-5; possibly TRBD1 for D (6 bases). Near its end, the DNA agrees better with TRBJ2-7, so the J call may be wrong. There are 12 residues in the CDR3. CDR1 is SGHDT and CDR2 is YYEEEE in the germline V gene. As DNA, the CDR3 is TGTGCCAGCAGCTGGCAGGGGTACGAGCAGTACTTC. Translating it yields CASSWQGYEQYF.

This clone was picked up one time. The CDR3 DNA follows: TGTGCCAGCAGCTGGAGGTTTGAGCCTCCACACAATGAGCAGTTCTTC. It encodes CASSWRFEPPHNEQFF. This chain uses TRBV7-9 with TRBJ2-1; weak D call: TRBD2 (5 bases). The CDR3 runs to 16 residues. Germline assignment: CDR1 SEHNR and CDR2 FQNEAQ (reference sequence). Trimming removed 4 bases from V and 5 bases from J, with 18 bases in between.

This clone was observed at least ten times. The chain employs TRBV7-9 and TRBJ1-3; D gene unclear. Germline V gene data show CDR1 as SEHNR and CDR2 as FQNEAQ (reference sequence). Trimming removed 5 bases at V and 2 bases at J, with 10 bases between. This CDR3 comprises 14 residues. CDR3 protein: CASSLGGAGNTIYF. The CDR3 region has the DNA TGTGCCAGCAGCCTCGGCGGGGCTGGAAACACCATATATTTT.

The chain couples TRBV11-2 to TRBJ2-5; D not certain. This CDR3 is 13 amino acids long. Trimming took off 3 bases at V and 5 bases at J, with 10 bases between the two ends. The germline V gene encodes CDR1 SGHAT and CDR2 FQNNGV. This chain's CDR3 is CASSFIGGETQYF. The CDR3 region has the DNA TGTGCCAGCAGCTTTATCGGTGGGGAGACCCAGTACTTC.

The V gene is TRBV29-1, the J gene TRBJ2-1; D remains unclear. The ends were cut back, 8 bases at V and 8 bases at J, with 16 bases in the middle. Germline assignment: CDR1 SQVTM and CDR2 ANQGSEA. The CDR3 runs to 12 residues. The CDR3 here is CSPSALGDEQFF. DNA for the CDR3: TGCAGCCCCTCCGCCCTTGGTGATGAGCAGTTCTTC.

The chain joins TRBV4-1 to TRBJ1-1, with unresolved D. The V end lost 4 bases, the J end lost 3 bases, and 15 bases lay between the germline ends. The germline V gene has CDR1 MGHRA and CDR2 YSYEKL. The CDR3 is 15 residues long. CDR3 bases: TGCGCCAGCAGCCGCATTTCTCTGATTGACACTGAAGCTTTCTTT. Its protein product is CASSRISLIDTEAFF.

This chain links TRBV10-2 with TRBJ1-5, with D tentatively TRBD1 (5 bases). The CDR3 covers 14 residues. Germline loops: CDR1 WSHSY, CDR2 SAAADI. V was pared by 5 bases and J by 3 bases, with 11 bases between. The CDR3 reads CASSMWGDNQPQHF. The CDR3 region has the DNA TGCGCCAGCAGTATGTGGGGGGACAATCAGCCCCAGCATTTT.

Details on this clone: Its ends do not fully match the called genes, so a read error is possible. The V and J genes are TRBV2 and TRBJ2-5; no firm D call. This CDR3 is 11 amino acids long. Germline V gives CDR1 SNHLY, CDR2 FYNNEI. CDR3 sequence: CASAAGPSRDF. In nucleotides, the CDR3 is TGTGCCAGCGCAGCAGGACCTTCACGAGACTTC.

The V and J genes are TRBV5-6 and TRBJ1-2, with a possible D match to TRBD1 (5 bases). The CDR3 spans 13 residues. Trimming removed 0 bases from V and 4 bases from J, with 7 bases in between. From germline, CDR1 is SGHDT and CDR2 YYEEEE. The CDR3 is CASSLGRAYGYTF. In DNA form, the CDR3 reads TGTGCCAGCAGCTTGGGCAGGGCCTATGGCTACACCTTC.

The rearrangement uses TRBV18 and TRBJ1-3, with D unresolved. Germline values: CDR1 KGHSH, CDR2 LQKENI. The CDR3 length is 14 residues. With 1 base removed from V and 0 bases from J, the gap between germline ends came to 4 bases. This chain's CDR3 is CASSPQGSGNTIYF. CDR3 bases: TGTGCCAGCTCACCACAGGGCTCTGGAAACACCATATATTTT.